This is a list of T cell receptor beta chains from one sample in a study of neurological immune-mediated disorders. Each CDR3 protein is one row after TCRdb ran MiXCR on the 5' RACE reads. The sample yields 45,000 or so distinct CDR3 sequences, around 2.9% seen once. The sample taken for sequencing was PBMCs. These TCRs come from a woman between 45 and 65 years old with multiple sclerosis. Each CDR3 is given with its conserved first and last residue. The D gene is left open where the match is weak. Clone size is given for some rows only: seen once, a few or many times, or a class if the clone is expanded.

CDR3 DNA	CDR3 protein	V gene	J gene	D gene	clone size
TGCAGTGCACCCGGGTGGCGGACAGGGGGCGACACAGATACGCAGTATTTT	CSAPGWRTGGDTDTQYF	TRBV20-1	TRBJ2-3	TRBD1	many
TGCAGTGCTATTCCCACCGGACTAGCGGGAGAGGTTGATACGCAGTATTTT	CSAIPTGLAGEVDTQYF	TRBV20-1	TRBJ2-3	TRBD2	many
TGCGCCAGCAGGATCCGGACAGGGGGCTCGGCACGCACAGATACGCAGTATTTT	CASRIRTGGSARTDTQYF	TRBV5-1	TRBJ2-3	TRBD1	many
TGTGCCAGCAGGATTGGGCGGACCGGAGCCGGGGAGCTGTTTTTT	CASRIGRTGAGELFF	TRBV12-3/TRBV12-4	TRBJ2-2	.	many
TGTGCCAGCAGGGAACAGGGGAGAGGCCTCATTGGGGATAATCAGCCCCAGCATTTT	CASREQGRGLIGDNQPQHF	TRBV12-3/TRBV12-4	TRBJ1-5	TRBD1	many
TGTGCCATCAGTGGTGACGGACAGGGCCAAGAGACCCAGTACTTC	CAISGDGQGQETQYF	TRBV10-3	TRBJ2-5	TRBD1	many
TGCGCCAGCAGCCAAGAACGAGGGGTTGGAAACACCATATATTTT	CASSQERGVGNTIYF	TRBV4-1	TRBJ1-3	.	many
TGTGCCAGCTCACCACGAGTCGGGGTTGGCTACACCTTC	CASSPRVGVGYTF	TRBV18	TRBJ1-2	.	few
TGTGCCAGCAGGTCTTCACTAGCGGGGTCCTACAATGAGCAGTTCTTC	CASRSSLAGSYNEQFF	TRBV12-3/TRBV12-4	TRBJ2-1	TRBD2	many
TGCAGCGTTGCTGCACAGTCGGGCACCGGGGAGCTGTTTTTT	CSVAAQSGTGELFF	TRBV29-1	TRBJ2-2	.	many
TGTGCCAGCAGCTTAGTACAGGAAGTGGGGACCGGGGAGCTGTTTTTT	CASSLVQEVGTGELFF	TRBV7-2	TRBJ2-2	.	many
TGCGCCAGCAGCACGACAGGGGCGCTAATGTCAAAAACGAACACCGGGGAGCTGTTTTTT	CASSTTGALMSKTNTGELFF	TRBV5-1	TRBJ2-2	TRBD1	many
TGTGCCAGCAGCCTTTCAACCGGGACCACGGGCAATGAGCAGTTCTTC	CASSLSTGTTGNEQFF	TRBV27	TRBJ2-1	.	many
TGTGCCAGCAGCTTAGATTACTACAATGAGCAGTTCTTC	CASSLDYYNEQFF	TRBV7-2	TRBJ2-1	.	many
TGTGCCACCAGTGAGCGAACTAGCGGGGCCACAGATACGCAGTATTTT	CATSERTSGATDTQYF	TRBV24-1	TRBJ2-3	TRBD2	many
TGTGCCAGCAGCCCTATGCTAAGGGAGCTGTTTTTT	CASSPMLRELFF	TRBV7-2	TRBJ2-2	.	many
TGCAGTGCTTCGGACTTTAGCTACTACAATGAGCAGTTCTTT	CSASDFSYYNEQFF	TRBV20-1	TRBJ2-1	.	.
TGTGCCTGGTCACGGGCTTACAATGAGCAGTTCTTC	CAWSRAYNEQFF	TRBV30	TRBJ2-1	.	few
TGCAGTGCTAGAGCGGCTAGCGGGAGGCTCAATGAGCAGTTCTTC	CSARAASGRLNEQFF	TRBV20-1	TRBJ2-1	TRBD2	many
TGTGCCAGCAGCTATGGACCGGCCTCTGGGGCCAACGTCCTGACTTTC	CASSYGPASGANVLTF	TRBV5-4	TRBJ2-6	.	many
TGTGCCAGCAGCCAAGGCCACAATGAGCAGTTCTTC	CASSQGHNEQFF	TRBV4-2	TRBJ2-1	.	few
TGCGCCAGCAGTTCCCGGTCTAGCGGGAGCCCCACAGATACGCAGTATTTT	CASSSRSSGSPTDTQYF	TRBV5-1	TRBJ2-3	TRBD2	many
TGCAGTGCTTCTACTAGCGGGAGAGACGAGCAGTACTTC	CSASTSGRDEQYF	TRBV20-1	TRBJ2-7	TRBD2	.
TGTGCCATCAGTGCGCGGGGACCGGGTGCAGATACGCAGTATTTT	CAISARGPGADTQYF	TRBV10-3	TRBJ2-3	.	many
TGTGCTAGCAGCCCAAAAGTAGCGGGAGCTCCCAAGCAGTACTTC	CASSPKVAGAPKQYF	TRBV7-7	TRBJ2-7	TRBD2	many
TGTGCCAGCAGCACCGGGACAGGGGGTTACAATGAGCAGTTCTTC	CASSTGTGGYNEQFF	TRBV7-2	TRBJ2-1	TRBD1	many
TGTGCCAGCAGCGTTTTTGGTGAGCAGTTCTTC	CASSVFGEQFF	TRBV9	TRBJ2-1	.	many
TGCGCCAGCAGTAGATTAGCGGGAAGCACAGATACGCAGTATTTT	CASSRLAGSTDTQYF	TRBV5-1	TRBJ2-3	TRBD2	many
TGCAGCGTTGCCAGGGGGCAGGAGACCCAGTACTTC	CSVARGQETQYF	TRBV29-1	TRBJ2-5	TRBD1	many
TGTGCCAGCACCTCTCAAACAGGGCAGTCCAATGAGCAGTTCTTC	CASTSQTGQSNEQFF	TRBV7-2	TRBJ2-1	.	many
TGCAGCGTTCGAGGACAAATGAACACTGAAGCTTTCTTT	CSVRGQMNTEAFF	TRBV29-1	TRBJ1-1	.	many
TGCGCCAGCAGCAAAAAAATGACAGGGGTGGATACGCAGTATTTT	CASSKKMTGVDTQYF	TRBV4-1	TRBJ2-3	TRBD1	many
TGTGCCAGCACCTCCCGGACTAGCGGGGGAGCCCAAGAGACCCAGTACTTC	CASTSRTSGGAQETQYF	TRBV25-1	TRBJ2-5	TRBD2	.
TGCAGTGCTTACGTGGCTAATGAAAAACTGTTTTTT	CSAYVANEKLFF	TRBV20-1	TRBJ1-4	.	many
TGTGCCAGTCAGCCTAGCGGGGGGGCTGGCGAGCAGTTCTTC	CASQPSGGAGEQFF	TRBV12-3/TRBV12-4	TRBJ2-1	TRBD2	many
TGCGCCAGCAGCTTGGTACCAGGTTCGGAGACCCAGTACTTC	CASSLVPGSETQYF	TRBV5-1	TRBJ2-5	.	many
TGTGCCAGCAGCTTCAGGACGGTCTCTGGGGCCAACGTCCTGACTTTC	CASSFRTVSGANVLTF	TRBV7-2	TRBJ2-6	.	many
TGCGCCAGCAGCATTGGGTCTAGCGGGGAAGAGACCCAGTACTTC	CASSIGSSGEETQYF	TRBV5-1	TRBJ2-5	TRBD2	many
TGTGCCAGCAGCTTGGGAGGGGGCAGGCAGCCCCAGCATTTT	CASSLGGGRQPQHF	TRBV5-6	TRBJ1-5	TRBD1	many
TGTGCCAGCAGCCGGATTGAAGCTTTCTTT	CASSRIEAFF	TRBV11-2	TRBJ1-1	.	many
TGCGCCAGCAGCCCTGTTAGTGGCAACACGAACACCGGGGAGCTGTTTTTT	CASSPVSGNTNTGELFF	TRBV5-1	TRBJ2-2	.	many
TGCGCCAGCAGAACTAGCGGGAGCCCCAATGAGCAGTTCTTC	CASRTSGSPNEQFF	TRBV5-1	TRBJ2-1	TRBD2	many
TGTGCCAGCAGCCCACCAGGTATTAACACAGATACGCAGTATTTT	CASSPPGINTDTQYF	TRBV7-8	TRBJ2-3	.	many
TGTGCCATCAGTGGGGCAGGGGGCAGGGATTCACCCCTCCACTTT	CAISGAGGRDSPLHF	TRBV10-3	TRBJ1-6	TRBD1	many
TGTGCCAGCAATCAGTCGGGGAGAGAGACCCAGTACTTC	CASNQSGRETQYF	TRBV12-3/TRBV12-4	TRBJ2-5	.	.
TGCGCCAGCAGCGGGTCAGGGAACAGTTCACCCCTCCACTTT	CASSGSGNSSPLHF	TRBV5-1	TRBJ1-6	.	many
TGTGCCAGCAGCTTGGCGTTTGGGCCCCGAAGCTCCTATAATTCACCCCTCCACTTT	CASSLAFGPRSSYNSPLHF	TRBV5-6	TRBJ1-6	.	many
TGCGCCAGCAGCCAAGACGTGGGAAATCAGCCCCAGCATTTT	CASSQDVGNQPQHF	TRBV4-1	TRBJ1-5	.	many
TGTGCCACCAGTCGGCGCGGGGGGGAGCAGTTCTTC	CATSRRGGEQFF	TRBV15	TRBJ2-1	TRBD2	many
TGTGCCAGCACGAAGGGGGAAAGTTCACCCCTCCACTTT	CASTKGESSPLHF	TRBV6-1	TRBJ1-6	.	many
TGCAGTGCCGACAGGGGGATCCCAGGGGAGCTGTTTTTT	CSADRGIPGELFF	TRBV20-1	TRBJ2-2	TRBD1	many
TGCGCCAGCAGCGGTGGAACGGCGGCCGGGGAGCTGTTTTTT	CASSGGTAAGELFF	TRBV5-1	TRBJ2-2	.	many